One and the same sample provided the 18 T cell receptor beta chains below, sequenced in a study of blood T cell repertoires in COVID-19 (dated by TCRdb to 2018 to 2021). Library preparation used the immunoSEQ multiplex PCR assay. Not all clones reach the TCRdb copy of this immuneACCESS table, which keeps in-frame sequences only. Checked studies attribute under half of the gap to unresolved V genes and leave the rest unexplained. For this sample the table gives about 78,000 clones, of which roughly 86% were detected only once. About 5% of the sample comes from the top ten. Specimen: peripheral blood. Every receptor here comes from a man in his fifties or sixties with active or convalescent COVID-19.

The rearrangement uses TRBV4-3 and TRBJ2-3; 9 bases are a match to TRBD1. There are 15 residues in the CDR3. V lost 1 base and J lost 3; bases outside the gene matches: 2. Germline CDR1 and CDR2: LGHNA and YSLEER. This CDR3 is CASSQVTGGTDTQYF. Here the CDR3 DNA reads TGCGCCAGCAGCCAAGTGACAGGGGGTACAGATACGCAGTATTTT.

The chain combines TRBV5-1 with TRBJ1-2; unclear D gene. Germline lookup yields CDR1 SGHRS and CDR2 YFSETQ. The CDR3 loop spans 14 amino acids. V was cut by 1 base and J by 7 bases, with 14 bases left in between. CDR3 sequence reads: CASSLPEKIGGYTF. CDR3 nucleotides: TGCGCCAGCAGCTTGCCGGAGAAAATTGGTGGCTACACCTTC.

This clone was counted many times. The CDR3 region has the DNA TGTGCCAGTAGCGCCACACCGGGCGGGCCCGGGGAGCTGTTTTTT. This sequence encodes CASSATPGGPGELFF. The chain has TRBV19 and TRBJ2-2; D possibly corresponds to TRBD2 (5 bases). In germline, CDR1 is LNHDA, CDR2 SQIVND (reference sequence). Trimming pared 6 bases from V and 6 bases from J, leaving 17 bases between. This CDR3 contains 15 residues.

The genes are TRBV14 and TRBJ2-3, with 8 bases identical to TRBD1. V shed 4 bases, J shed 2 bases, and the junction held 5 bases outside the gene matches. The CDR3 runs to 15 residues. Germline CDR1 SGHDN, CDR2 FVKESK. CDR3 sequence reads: CASSRIQGDTDTQYF. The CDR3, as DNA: TGTGCCAGCAGCCGAATACAGGGGGACACAGATACGCAGTATTTT.

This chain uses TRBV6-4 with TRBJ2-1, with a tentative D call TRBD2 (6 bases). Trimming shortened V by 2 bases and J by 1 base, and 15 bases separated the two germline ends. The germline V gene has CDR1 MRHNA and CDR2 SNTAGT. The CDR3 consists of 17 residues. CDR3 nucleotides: TGTGCCAGCAGTGACGGGTCCTTACGGGGGTCCTACAATGAGCAGTTCTTC. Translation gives CASSDGSLRGSYNEQFF.

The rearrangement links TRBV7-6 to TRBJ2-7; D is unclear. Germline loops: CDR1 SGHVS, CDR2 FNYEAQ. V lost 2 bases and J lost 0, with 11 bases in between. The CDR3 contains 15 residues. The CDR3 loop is CASSLSPAGSYEQYV. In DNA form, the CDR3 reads TGTGCCAGCAGCTTATCCCCTGCAGGCTCCTACGAGCAGTACGTC.

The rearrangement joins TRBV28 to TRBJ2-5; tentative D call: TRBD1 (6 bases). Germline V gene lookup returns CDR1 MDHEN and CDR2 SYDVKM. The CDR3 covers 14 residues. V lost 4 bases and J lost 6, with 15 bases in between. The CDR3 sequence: CASSSNRAPQTQYF. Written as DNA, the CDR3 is TGTGCCAGCAGTTCCAACAGGGCCCCCCAGACCCAGTACTTC.

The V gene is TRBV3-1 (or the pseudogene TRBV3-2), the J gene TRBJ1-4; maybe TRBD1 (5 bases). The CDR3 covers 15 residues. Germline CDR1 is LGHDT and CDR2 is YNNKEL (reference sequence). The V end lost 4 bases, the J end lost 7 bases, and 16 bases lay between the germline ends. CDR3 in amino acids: CASSRNQGAAEKLFF. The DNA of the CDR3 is TGTGCCAGCAGCCGGAACCAGGGTGCGGCTGAAAAACTGTTTTTT.

The DNA of the CDR3 is TGCGCCAGCAGCCAAGGGGACATTGCAACTAATGAAAAACTGTTTTTT. It yields the protein CASSQGDIATNEKLFF. J is TRBJ1-4 and V is TRBV4-1, with D tentatively TRBD1 (6 bases). Per the germline V gene, CDR1 is MGHRA and CDR2 is YSYEKL. This CDR3 region has 16 residues. V was pared by 1 base and J by 0 bases, with 9 bases between.

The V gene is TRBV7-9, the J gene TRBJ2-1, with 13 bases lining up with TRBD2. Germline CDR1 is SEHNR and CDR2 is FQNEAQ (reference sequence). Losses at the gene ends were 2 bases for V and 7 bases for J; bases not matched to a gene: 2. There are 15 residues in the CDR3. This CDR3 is CASSLLTSGGNEQFF. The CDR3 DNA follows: TGTGCCAGCAGCTTATTGACTAGCGGGGGGAATGAGCAGTTCTTC. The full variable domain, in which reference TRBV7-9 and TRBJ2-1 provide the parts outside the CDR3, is DTGVSQNPRHKITKRGQNVTFRCDPISEHNRLYWYRQTLGQGPEFLTYFQNEAQLEKSRLLSDRFSAERPKGSFSTLEIQRTEQGDSAMYLCASSLLTSGGNEQFFGPGTRLTVL.

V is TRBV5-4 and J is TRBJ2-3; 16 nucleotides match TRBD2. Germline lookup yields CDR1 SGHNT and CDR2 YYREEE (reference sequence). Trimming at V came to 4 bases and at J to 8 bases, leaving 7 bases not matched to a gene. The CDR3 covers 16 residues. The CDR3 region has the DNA TGTGCCAGCAGCCCGGGACTAGCGGGGGGGCTGGTTACGCAGTATTTT. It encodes CASSPGLAGGLVTQYF. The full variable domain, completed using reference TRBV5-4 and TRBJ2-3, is ETGVTQSPTHLIKTRGQQVTLRCSSQSGHNTVSWYQQALGQGPQFIFQYYREEENGRGNFPPRFSGLQFPNYSSELNVNALELDDSALYLCASSPGLAGGLVTQYFGPGTRLTVL.

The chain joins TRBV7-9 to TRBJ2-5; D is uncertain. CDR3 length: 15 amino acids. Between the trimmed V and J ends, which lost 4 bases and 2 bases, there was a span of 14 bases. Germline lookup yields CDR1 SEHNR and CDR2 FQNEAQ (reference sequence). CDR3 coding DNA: TGTGCCAGCAGCTCCATCGAGAGAAATCAAGAGACCCAGTACTTC. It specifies CASSSIERNQETQYF.

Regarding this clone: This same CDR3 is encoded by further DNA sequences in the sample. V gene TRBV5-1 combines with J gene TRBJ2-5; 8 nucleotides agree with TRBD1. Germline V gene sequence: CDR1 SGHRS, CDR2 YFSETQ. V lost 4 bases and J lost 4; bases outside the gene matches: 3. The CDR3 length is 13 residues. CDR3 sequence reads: CASSPGQGETQYF. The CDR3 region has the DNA TGCGCCAGCAGCCCCGGACAGGGAGAGACCCAGTACTTC.

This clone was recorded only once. The CDR3 DNA sequence: TGTGCCAGCAGGCCCCGGGACAGGGGTATCACAGATACGCAGTATTTT. This encodes CASRPRDRGITDTQYF. This rearrangement joins TRBV7-8 to TRBJ2-3, with TRBD1 matching 10 bases. Trimming took 6 bases from V and 2 from J; bases not matched to a gene: 8. CDR1 and CDR2 (germline): SGHVS, FQNEAQ. The CDR3 extends over 16 amino acids.

The CDR3 DNA reads as TGTGCCAGCAGCTCTGGACAGTTAAATGAGCAGTTCTTC. This codes for CASSSGQLNEQFF. This chain connects TRBV11-2 to TRBJ2-1, with TRBD1 as a possible D gene (6 bases). This CDR3 has 13 amino acids. V shed 4 bases and J shed 7 bases, with 11 bases lying between them. In germline, CDR1 is SGHAT, CDR2 FQNNGV. Filled out from reference TRBV11-2 and TRBJ2-1, the complete variable domain reads EAGVAQSPRYKIIEKRQSVAFWCNPISGHATLYWYQQILGQGPKLLIQFQNNGVVDDSQLPKDRFSAERLKGVDSTLKIQPAKLEDSAVYLCASSSGQLNEQFFGPGTRLTVL.

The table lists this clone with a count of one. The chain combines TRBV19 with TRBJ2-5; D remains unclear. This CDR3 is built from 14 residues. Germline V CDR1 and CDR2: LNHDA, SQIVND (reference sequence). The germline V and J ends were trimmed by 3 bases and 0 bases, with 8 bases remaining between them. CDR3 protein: CASSITANQETQYF. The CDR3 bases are TGTGCCAGTAGTATTACAGCTAACCAAGAGACCCAGTACTTC.

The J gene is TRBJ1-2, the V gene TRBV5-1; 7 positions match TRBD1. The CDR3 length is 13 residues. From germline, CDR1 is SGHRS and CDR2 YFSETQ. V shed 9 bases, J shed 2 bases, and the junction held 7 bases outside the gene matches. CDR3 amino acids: CATRQGENYGYTF. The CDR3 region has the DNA TGCGCCACCCGACAGGGAGAAAACTATGGCTACACCTTC.

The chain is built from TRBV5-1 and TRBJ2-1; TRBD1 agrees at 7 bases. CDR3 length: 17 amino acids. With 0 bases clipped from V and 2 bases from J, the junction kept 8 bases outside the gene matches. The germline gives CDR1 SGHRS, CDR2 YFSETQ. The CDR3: CASSLDRGSLTYNEQFF. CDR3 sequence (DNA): TGCGCCAGCAGCTTGGACAGGGGAAGTCTTACCTACAATGAGCAGTTCTTC.